The rows below give T cell receptor beta chains drawn from one sample of a study of spatial heterogeneity in lung cancer. TCRdb reprocessed the 5' RACE reads via MiXCR and lists one record per CDR3 protein. The sample includes roughly 26,000 distinct CDR3 sequences, about 5.6% seen only once; the top ten take more than 20%. The specimen was PBMCs, collected at follow-up. These receptors all stem from a male donor with early-stage non-small cell lung cancer. Each CDR3 is given with its conserved first and last residue. D genes are given only for firm matches. Rows may omit the clone size; those that give it use once, few, many or a size class.

V: TRBV5-1
size: few
J: TRBJ1-5
D: TRBD1
CDR3: CASSLTFSGTGSQPQHF
DNA: TGCGCCAGCAGCCTTACATTTTCCGGGACAGGTAGTCAGCCCCAGCATTTT

V: TRBV20-1
size: many
J: TRBJ2-3
D: .
CDR3: CSVPPGSLNTDTQYF
DNA: TGCAGTGTCCCCCCGGGGAGCCTGAACACAGATACGCAGTATTTT

V: TRBV5-4
size: many
J: TRBJ2-3
D: .
CDR3: CASSIRESGTDTQYF
DNA: TGTGCCAGCAGCATCCGGGAGTCTGGCACAGATACGCAGTATTTT

V: TRBV12-3/TRBV12-4
size: .
J: TRBJ2-7
D: TRBD1
CDR3: CASSTGQGSHDEQYF
DNA: TGTGCCAGCAGCACGGGACAGGGAAGCCACGACGAGCAGTACTTC

V: TRBV6-5
size: few
J: TRBJ2-3
D: TRBD2
CDR3: CASSYSASGTTVTQYF
DNA: TGTGCCAGCAGTTACTCCGCTAGCGGGACCACAGTTACGCAGTATTTT

V: TRBV5-1
size: .
J: TRBJ2-6
D: .
CDR3: CASSLTGANILTF
DNA: TGCGCCAGCAGCTTGACTGGGGCCAACATCCTGACTTTC

V: TRBV4-2
size: many
J: TRBJ2-1
D: TRBD2
CDR3: CASSQDWGLAAIQSSYNEQFF
DNA: TGTGCCAGCAGCCAAGATTGGGGACTAGCGGCCATACAGAGCTCCTACAATGAGCAGTTCTTC

V: TRBV7-2
size: .
J: TRBJ2-3
D: .
CDR3: CASSPPPTDTQYF
DNA: TGTGCCAGCAGCCCGCCCCCCACAGATACGCAGTATTTT

V: TRBV21-1
size: few
J: TRBJ1-5
D: .
CDR3: CASSKAPFLGQPQHF
DNA: TGTGCCAGCAGCAAAGCCCCGTTTTTGGGTCAGCCCCAGCATTTT

V: TRBV6-6
size: few
J: TRBJ2-1
D: TRBD2
CDR3: CASSFDSSGGDEQFF
DNA: TGTGCCAGCAGTTTCGATAGTAGCGGGGGAGATGAGCAGTTCTTC

V: TRBV12-5
size: many
J: TRBJ2-2
D: TRBD1
CDR3: CASGGQIRDTGELFF
DNA: TGTGCTAGTGGGGGACAGATTCGAGACACCGGGGAGCTGTTTTTT

V: TRBV7-9
size: many
J: TRBJ2-2
D: .
CDR3: CASSSGVANTGELFF
DNA: TGTGCCAGCAGCTCGGGGGTAGCGAACACCGGGGAGCTGTTTTTT

V: TRBV4-1
size: many
J: TRBJ1-2
D: .
CDR3: CASSQDPLGLLQGNYGYTF
DNA: TGCGCCAGCAGCCAAGATCCCCTGGGGCTATTACAGGGAAACTATGGCTACACCTTC

V: TRBV20-1
size: many
J: TRBJ1-1
D: .
CDR3: CSATPWEGMNTEAFF
DNA: TGCAGTGCTACCCCTTGGGAGGGCATGAACACTGAAGCTTTCTTT